The clone carrying this T cell receptor (beta chain) was seen many times. The entry originates in a study of molecular identifiers for immune sequencing clone quantification. The CDR3 spans 15 residues. V gave up 5 bases and J gave up 2 bases; unmatched junction bases: 6. Germline V gene sequence: CDR1 SEHNR, CDR2 FQNEAQ (reference sequence). Previously published methods and listed TCR primers were used for the bulk TCR libraries. TCRdb independently ran MiXCR on the PCR reads; one entry per CDR3 protein. The repertoire holds about 320,000 distinct CDR3 sequences, with 20% to 25% as singletons. V is TRBV7-9 and J is TRBJ2-1; 7 bases align to TRBD1. Sequencing used naive CD8+ T cells from blood, with Jurkat cell RNA spiked in. Noted subset: FACS-sorted CD8+CD4-CCR7+CD45RA+ naive T cells. The receptor comes from a human donor in good health. Some libraries in this study had Jurkat cell RNA spiked in. The DNA for the CDR3 is TGTGCCAGCAGCACCGACAGGGTCCCCTACAATGAGCAGTTCTTC. Amino acid sequence: CASSTDRVPYNEQFF.